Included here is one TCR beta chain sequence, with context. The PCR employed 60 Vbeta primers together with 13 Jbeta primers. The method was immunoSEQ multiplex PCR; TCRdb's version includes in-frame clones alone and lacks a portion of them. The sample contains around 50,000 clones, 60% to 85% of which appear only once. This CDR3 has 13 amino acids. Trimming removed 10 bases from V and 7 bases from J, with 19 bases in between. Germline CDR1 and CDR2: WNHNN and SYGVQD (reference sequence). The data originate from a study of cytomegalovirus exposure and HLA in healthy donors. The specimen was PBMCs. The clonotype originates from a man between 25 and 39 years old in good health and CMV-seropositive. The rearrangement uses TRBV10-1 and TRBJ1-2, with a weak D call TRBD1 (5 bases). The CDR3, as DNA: TGCGCCAAGGCGGGGGATCGAGCGGTTGGCTACACCTTC. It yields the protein CAKAGDRAVGYTF.